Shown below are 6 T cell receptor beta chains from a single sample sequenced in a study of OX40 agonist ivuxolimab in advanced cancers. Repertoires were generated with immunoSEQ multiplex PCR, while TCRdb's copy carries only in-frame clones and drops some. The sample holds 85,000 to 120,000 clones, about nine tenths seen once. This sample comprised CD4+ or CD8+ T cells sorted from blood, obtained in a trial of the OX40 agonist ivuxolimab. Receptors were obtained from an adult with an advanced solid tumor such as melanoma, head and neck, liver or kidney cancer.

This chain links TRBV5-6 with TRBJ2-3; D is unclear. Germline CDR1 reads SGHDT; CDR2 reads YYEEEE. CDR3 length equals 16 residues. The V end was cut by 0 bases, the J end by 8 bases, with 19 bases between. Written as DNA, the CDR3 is TGTGCCAGCAGCTTGGATCAGGCCTTGATTGTAGTTACGCAGTATTTT. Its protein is CASSLDQALIVVTQYF. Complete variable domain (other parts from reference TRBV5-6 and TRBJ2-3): DAGVTQSPTHLIKTRGQQVTLRCSPKSGHDTVSWYQQALGQGPQFIFQYYEEEERQRGNFPDRFSGHQFPNYSSELNVNALLLGDSALYLCASSLDQALIVVTQYFGPGTRLTVL.

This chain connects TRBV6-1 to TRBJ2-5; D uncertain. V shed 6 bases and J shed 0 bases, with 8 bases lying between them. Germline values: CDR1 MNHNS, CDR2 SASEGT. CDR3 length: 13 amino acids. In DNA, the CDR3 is TGTGCCAGCAGAAGGGTCTACCAAGAGACCCAGTACTTC. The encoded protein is CASRRVYQETQYF.

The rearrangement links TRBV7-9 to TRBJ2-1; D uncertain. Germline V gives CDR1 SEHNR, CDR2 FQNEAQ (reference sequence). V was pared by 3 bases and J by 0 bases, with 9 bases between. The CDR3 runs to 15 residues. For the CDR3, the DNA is TGTGCCAGCAGCTTTTTGTCGAGCTCCTACAATGAGCAGTTCTTC. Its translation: CASSFLSSSYNEQFF.

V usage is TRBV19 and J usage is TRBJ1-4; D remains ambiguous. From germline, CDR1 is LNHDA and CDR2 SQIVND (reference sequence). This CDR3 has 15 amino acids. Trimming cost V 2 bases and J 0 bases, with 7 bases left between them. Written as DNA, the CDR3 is TGTGCCAGTAGTATAAGCAGCGCAACTAATGAAAAACTGTTTTTT. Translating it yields CASSISSATNEKLFF.

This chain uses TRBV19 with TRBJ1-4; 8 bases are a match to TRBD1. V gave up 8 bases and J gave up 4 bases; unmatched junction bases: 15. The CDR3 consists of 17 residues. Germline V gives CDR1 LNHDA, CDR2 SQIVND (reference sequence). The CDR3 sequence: CASRWGPTGAINEKLFF. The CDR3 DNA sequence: TGTGCCAGTCGCTGGGGGCCGACAGGGGCTATTAATGAAAAACTGTTTTTT.

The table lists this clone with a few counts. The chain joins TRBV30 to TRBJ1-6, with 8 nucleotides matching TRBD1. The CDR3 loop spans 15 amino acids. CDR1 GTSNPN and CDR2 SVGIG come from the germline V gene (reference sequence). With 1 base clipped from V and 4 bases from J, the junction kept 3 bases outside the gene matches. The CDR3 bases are TGTGCCTGGAGTGCGGACAGGGCATATAATTCACCCCTCCACTTT. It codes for CAWSADRAYNSPLHF.